This T cell receptor (beta chain) appears in the sequencing data of a study of blood T cell repertoires in COVID-19. Study details: PBMCs, B-cell-depleted T cells, or T cells were the source of the cDNA or gDNA that made up the material.

This clone has a single count. In the source study's methods: Scientists estimated how many nucleated cells there were by amplifying reference gene primers. The repertoire was sequenced with immunoSEQ multiplex PCR; TCRdb's copy has only in-frame clones and lacks some. V and J calls plus clone size are reproduced from that table; the DNA served to infer D and trimming. The top ten clones hold roughly 5.6% of a sample with nearly 200,000 clones, approximately 91% of them seen once. Trimming pared 3 bases from V and 3 bases from J, leaving 11 bases between. This CDR3 has 14 amino acids. Germline V gives CDR1 LNHDA, CDR2 SQIVND (reference sequence).

Sequencing was carried out using peripheral blood. The rearrangement joins TRBV19 to TRBJ1-1; D not resolved. This sequence originates from a woman between 40 and 50 years old who had recovered from COVID-19. The DNA of the CDR3 is TGTGCCAGTAGTATTAGTCCTACGGACACTGAAGCTTTCTTT. It specifies CASSISPTDTEAFF.